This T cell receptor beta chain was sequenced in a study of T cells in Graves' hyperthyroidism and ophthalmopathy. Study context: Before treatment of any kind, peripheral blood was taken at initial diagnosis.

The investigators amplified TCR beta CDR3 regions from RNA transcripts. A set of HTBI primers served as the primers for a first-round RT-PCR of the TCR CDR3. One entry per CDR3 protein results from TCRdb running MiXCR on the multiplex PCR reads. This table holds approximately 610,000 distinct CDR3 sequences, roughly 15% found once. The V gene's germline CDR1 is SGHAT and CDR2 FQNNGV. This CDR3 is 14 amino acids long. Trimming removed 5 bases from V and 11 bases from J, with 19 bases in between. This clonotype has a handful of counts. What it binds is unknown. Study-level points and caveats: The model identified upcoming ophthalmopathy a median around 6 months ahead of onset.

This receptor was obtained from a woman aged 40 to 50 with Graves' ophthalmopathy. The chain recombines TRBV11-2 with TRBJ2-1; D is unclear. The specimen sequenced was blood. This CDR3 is CASSPYNLPNQQFF. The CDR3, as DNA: TGTGCCAGCAGCCCCTACAACTTACCAAATCAGCAGTTCTTC.